The 29 T cell receptor beta chains below come from one sample, sequenced in a study of cytotoxic CD8 clonotypes in ibrutinib-treated CLL. The table came from immunoSEQ multiplex PCR; TCRdb's copy has only in-frame clones and leaves some out. The sample holds about 63,000 clones, 57% seen once. The sequencing used PBMCs, collected after 12 months of ibrutinib treatment. The source of these receptors is a human donor with chronic lymphocytic leukemia.

The rearrangement joins TRBV5-1 to TRBJ1-4; possibly TRBD1 for D (6 bases). V shed 0 bases and J shed 0 bases, with 12 bases lying between them. Germline V gives CDR1 SGHRS, CDR2 YFSETQ. CDR3 length: 17 residues. The CDR3 loop is CASSLGPRGATNEKLFF. In nucleotides, the CDR3 is TGCGCCAGCAGCTTGGGCCCCAGGGGTGCAACTAATGAAAAACTGTTTTTT.

V is TRBV19 and J is TRBJ1-6; D is unresolved. This CDR3 is built from 13 residues. The V end was cut by 7 bases, the J end by 8 bases, with 12 bases between. Germline V lookup: CDR1 LNHDA, CDR2 SQIVND (reference sequence). The CDR3 reads CASKVGSHSPLHF. Here the CDR3 DNA reads TGTGCCAGTAAGGTCGGATCTCATTCACCCCTCCACTTT.

This clone was found a few times. This chain links TRBV7-9 with TRBJ1-2, with D unresolved. Trimming took 1 base from V and 4 from J, leaving 7 bases between them. Germline values: CDR1 SEHNR, CDR2 FQNEAQ (reference sequence). This CDR3 spans 13 amino acids. The CDR3 protein is CASSLGGAYGYTF. For the CDR3, the DNA is TGTGCCAGCAGCTTAGGGGGAGCCTATGGCTACACCTTC.

This clone showed up just a few times. This rearrangement joins TRBV6-1 to TRBJ2-7, with a tentative D call TRBD2 (6 bases). V dropped 8 bases and J dropped 4 bases, with 12 bases sitting between them. Germline assignment: CDR1 MNHNS and CDR2 SASEGT. The CDR3 has 12 residues. Written as DNA, the CDR3 is TGTGCCAGCGCTGTGGAGGGGTACGAGCAGTACTTC. It encodes CASAVEGYEQYF.

The chain is built from TRBV23-1 and TRBJ1-2; 8 bases are shared with TRBD1. TRBV23-1 is an open reading frame, and its role is uncertain. CDR3 length: 16 residues. V dropped 5 bases and J dropped 7; count of bases not matched to a gene: 15. The CDR3 sequence: CASSYCRGRFLGGYTF. CDR3 in DNA: TGCGCCAGCAGTTATTGCAGGGGGCGATTCCTCGGTGGCTACACCTTC.

The sample holds a few counts of this clone. The chain uses TRBV15 and TRBJ1-3; D not resolved. V dropped 0 bases and J dropped 5 bases, with 17 bases sitting between them. Germline values: CDR1 LNHNV, CDR2 YYDKDF (reference sequence). The length of the CDR3 is 17 residues. As DNA, the CDR3 is TGTGCCACCAGCAGAGATCTGCCAGACATTCCTAGAAACACCATATATTTT. It specifies CATSRDLPDIPRNTIYF.

This chain links TRBV5-4 with TRBJ1-4; D unclear. Germline CDR1 reads SGHNT; CDR2 reads YYREEE (reference sequence). V lost 0 bases and J 0 bases, leaving 3 bases between the germline ends. CDR3 length: 14 residues. For the CDR3, the DNA is TGTGCCAGCAGCTTGGGCGCAACTAATGAAAAACTGTTTTTT. Protein product: CASSLGATNEKLFF.

This clone was found once. The chain uses TRBV5-1 and TRBJ1-3; 8 bases are a match to TRBD1. Unmatched junction bases numbered 4, after V lost 3 bases and J lost 5 bases. The CDR3 is made up of 14 amino acids. The germline V gene has CDR1 SGHRS and CDR2 YFSETQ. The CDR3 nucleotides read TGCGCCAGCAGCTCGGGACAGGAGAGAAACACCATATATTTT. Translated: CASSSGQERNTIYF.

The chain carries TRBV6-6 and TRBJ1-2, with 11 bases matching TRBD1. Germline assignment: CDR1 MNHNY and CDR2 SVGAGI (reference sequence). The CDR3 covers 12 residues. V shed 11 bases and J 6 bases; nucleotides not matched to a gene: 5. Written as DNA, the CDR3 is TGTGCCGCCCGGACAGGGGGCAATGGCTACACCTTC. Translated, it gives CAARTGGNGYTF.

This clone was found many times. The rearrangement joins TRBV9 to TRBJ1-2; D uncertain. The CDR3 covers 11 residues. Between the trimmed V and J ends, which lost 3 bases and 8 bases, there was a span of 8 bases. Germline CDR1 reads SGDLS; CDR2 reads YYNGEE. The CDR3 DNA is TGTGCCAGCAGCGCAGGTTGGGGCTACACCTTC. This codes for CASSAGWGYTF.

The chain links TRBV6-6 to TRBJ2-7, with TRBD1 matching over 8 bases. Germline V lookup: CDR1 MNHNY, CDR2 SVGAGI (reference sequence). With V trimmed by 2 bases and J by 7 bases, 7 bases remained unmatched. The CDR3 covers 14 residues. The CDR3 nucleotides read TGTGCCAGCAGTTACCGGGACAGGACCGGGGAGCAGTACTTC. The encoded protein is CASSYRDRTGEQYF.

This clone was counted many times. This chain links TRBV5-5 with TRBJ1-2; 9 bases are a match to TRBD1. This CDR3 spans 17 amino acids. Germline loops: CDR1 SGHKS, CDR2 YYEKEE (reference sequence). Losses at the gene ends were 4 bases for V and 7 bases for J; bases not matched to a gene: 17. For the CDR3, the DNA is TGTGCCAGCAGCGTGCTGGGACAGGGATACCTTACCGGTGGCTACACCTTC. It yields the protein CASSVLGQGYLTGGYTF.

This chain uses TRBV6-1 with TRBJ2-5; 9 nucleotides align to TRBD1. J gave up 5 bases and V 5 bases, and 6 bases lay outside the gene matches. The CDR3 has 14 amino acids. CDR1 and CDR2 (germline): MNHNS, SASEGT. CDR3 protein: CASSQQGAGETQYF. CDR3 in DNA: TGTGCCAGCAGTCAACAGGGGGCGGGGGAGACCCAGTACTTC.

The CDR3 DNA is TGTGCCAGTAGTAAGAACCGGGACAGCTCCTACGAGCAGTACGTC. This codes for CASSKNRDSSYEQYV. V usage is TRBV19 and J usage is TRBJ2-7; 7 bases map to TRBD1. CDR3 size: 15 residues. CDR1 LNHDA and CDR2 SQIVND come from the germline V gene (reference sequence). V shed 4 bases, J shed 0 bases, and the junction held 6 bases outside the gene matches.

This clone showed up just once. The chain links TRBV7-9 to TRBJ2-7; no reliable D call. V lost 2 bases to trimming and J lost 1 base, with 6 bases between them. Germline values: CDR1 SEHNR, CDR2 FQNEAQ (reference sequence). CDR3 size: 13 residues. The CDR3 DNA reads TGTGCCAGCAGCTTATCCCCATCCTACGAGCAGTACTTC. It codes for CASSLSPSYEQYF.

V usage is TRBV23-1 and J usage is TRBJ2-2; no clear D. TRBV23-1 is an open reading frame, and its role is uncertain. The CDR3 has 14 amino acids. Deletions cut 4 bases from V and 8 bases from J, with 14 bases between. CDR3 protein: CASSRNWKWGELFF. CDR3 nucleotide sequence: TGCGCCAGCAGTCGGAACTGGAAGTGGGGGGAGCTGTTTTTT.

This rearrangement joins TRBV2 to TRBJ2-1; D is tentatively TRBD1 or TRBD2 (5 bases each). The CDR3 runs 11 residues. Trimming took 7 bases from V and 12 from J, leaving 13 bases between them. CDR1 and CDR2 (germline): SNHLY, FYNNEI. CDR3 protein: CASNRGGGQFF. In DNA form, the CDR3 reads TGTGCCAGCAACCGTGGGGGTGGGCAGTTCTTC.

This rearrangement joins TRBV19 to TRBJ1-5, with a tentative D call TRBD1 (6 bases). Trimming shortened V by 7 bases and J by 1 base, and 17 bases separated the two germline ends. The CDR3 is 16 amino acids. Germline V gives CDR1 LNHDA, CDR2 SQIVND (reference sequence). The CDR3 is CASKGVRQGSNQPQHF. CDR3 DNA: TGTGCCAGTAAAGGGGTTCGGCAGGGGAGCAATCAGCCCCAGCATTTT.

This clone has only one observation. The chain employs TRBV20-1 and TRBJ1-1; D not resolved. The germline V and J ends were trimmed by 2 bases and 10 bases, with 8 bases remaining between them. CDR1 and CDR2 (germline): DFQATT, SNEGSKA (reference sequence). This CDR3 region has 10 residues. The CDR3 DNA is TGCAGTGCTAGACAGGAGGGAGCTTTCTTT. Amino acid sequence: CSARQEGAFF.

The chain joins TRBV5-6 to TRBJ1-6; D is possibly TRBD1 (5 bases). CDR3 length: 14 residues. Germline assignment: CDR1 SGHDT and CDR2 YYEEEE. The V gene lost 2 bases and the J gene lost 7 bases, with 10 bases spanning the gap. CDR3 nucleotides: TGTGCCAGCAGCTTCAGGGTTAACAATTCACCCCTCCACTTT. Translated, it gives CASSFRVNNSPLHF.

This clone was detected ten times or more. This chain uses TRBV6-1 with TRBJ1-5; D remains unclear. Trimming shortened V by 8 bases and J by 4 bases, and 9 bases separated the two germline ends. The germline V gene encodes CDR1 MNHNS and CDR2 SASEGT. This CDR3 has 12 residues. This CDR3 is CASVDWNQPQHF. As DNA, the CDR3 is TGTGCCAGCGTGGACTGGAATCAGCCCCAGCATTTT.

This chain connects TRBV6-5 to TRBJ1-3; D is unclear. Germline loops: CDR1 MNHEY, CDR2 SVGAGI. The CDR3 spans 13 residues. V lost 5 bases and J 3 bases, leaving 8 bases between the germline ends. The CDR3 spells CASSVRIGNTIYF. CDR3 bases: TGTGCCAGCAGTGTCAGGATTGGAAACACCATATATTTT.

Only a few counts were recorded for this clone. This chain connects TRBV19 to TRBJ1-1, with D uncertain. This CDR3 has 14 residues. With 1 base removed from V and 0 bases from J, the gap between germline ends came to 6 bases. CDR1 is LNHDA and CDR2 is SQIVND in the germline V gene (reference sequence). The CDR3 DNA sequence: TGTGCCAGTAGTATAGGGTTCGTGAACACTGAAGCTTTCTTT. Translation gives CASSIGFVNTEAFF. The full variable domain, its missing parts supplied by reference TRBV19 and TRBJ1-1, is DGGITQSPKYLFRKEGQNVTLSCEQNLNHDAMYWYRQDPGQGLRLIYYSQIVNDFQKGDIAEGYSVSREKKESFPLTVTSAQKNPTAFYLCASSIGFVNTEAFFGQGTRLTVV.

The chain carries TRBV11-2 and TRBJ2-1; 11 positions match TRBD2. This CDR3 spans 16 amino acids. V lost 8 bases, J lost 0 bases, and 6 bases stayed unmatched. CDR1 is SGHAT and CDR2 is FQNNGV in the germline V gene. CDR3 nucleotide sequence: TGTGCCAGCCGAGTAGCGGGAGGGAGCTCCTACAATGAGCAGTTCTTC. Its protein is CASRVAGGSSYNEQFF.

This clone has only a few counts. The chain uses TRBV5-1 and TRBJ2-5; D possibly corresponds to TRBD1 (5 bases). The CDR3 sequence is 15 residues long. Germline loops: CDR1 SGHRS, CDR2 YFSETQ. With 5 bases removed from V and 0 bases from J, the gap between germline ends came to 14 bases. The CDR3 spells CASRPQGLYQETQYF. DNA for the CDR3: TGCGCCAGCAGACCCCAGGGCCTGTACCAAGAGACCCAGTACTTC.

This clone was recorded many times. The V and J genes are TRBV10-1 and TRBJ2-2; D remains unclear. V shed 6 bases and J shed 6 bases, with 5 bases lying between them. The CDR3 spans 11 residues. Germline V gene data show CDR1 as WNHNN and CDR2 as SYGVQD (reference sequence). The CDR3 loop reads CASRGSGELFF. CDR3 sequence (DNA): TGCGCCAGCAGGGGTTCCGGGGAGCTGTTTTTT.

This clone came up many times. V gene TRBV4-2 combines with J gene TRBJ1-1; TRBD1 agrees at 7 bases. The CDR3 runs to 14 residues. CDR1 is LGHNA and CDR2 is YNFKEQ in the germline V gene. Trimming cost V 0 bases and J 9 bases; bases outside gene matches: 7. The CDR3 DNA reads as TGTGCCAGCAGCCAAGACCGTGACAGGGACCAAGCTTTCTTT. It is translated as CASSQDRDRDQAFF.

This clone turned up a few times. The chain has TRBV28 and TRBJ1-4, with D possibly matching TRBD1 (5 bases). Trimming pared 2 bases from V and 6 bases from J, leaving 10 bases between. Germline CDR1 MDHEN, CDR2 SYDVKM. The CDR3 is 14 residues long. CDR3 coding DNA: TGTGCCAGCAGTTTAGGAGACAGATATGAAAAACTGTTTTTT. It yields the protein CASSLGDRYEKLFF.

CDR3 sequence reads: CASMESSSGNQPQHF. In nucleotides, the CDR3 is TGTGCCAGCATGGAATCCTCAAGCGGAAATCAGCCCCAGCATTTT. The chain carries TRBV28 and TRBJ1-5, with D unclear. The CDR3 covers 15 residues. V was shortened by 7 bases and J by 4 bases, with 17 bases between the two germline ends. Germline loops: CDR1 MDHEN, CDR2 SYDVKM.